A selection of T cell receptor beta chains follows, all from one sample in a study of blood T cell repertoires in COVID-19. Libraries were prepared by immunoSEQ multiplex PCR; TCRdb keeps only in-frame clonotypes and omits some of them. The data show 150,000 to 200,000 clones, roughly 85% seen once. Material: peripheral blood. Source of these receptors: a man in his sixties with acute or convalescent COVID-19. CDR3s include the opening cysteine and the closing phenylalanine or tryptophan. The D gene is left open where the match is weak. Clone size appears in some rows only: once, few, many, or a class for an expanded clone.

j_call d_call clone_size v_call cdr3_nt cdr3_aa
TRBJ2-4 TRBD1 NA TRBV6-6 TGTGCCAGCAGTCCGTCCGGGACAGGGCTGTACTTC CASSPSGTGLYF
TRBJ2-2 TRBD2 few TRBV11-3 TGTGCCAGCAGCTTAGAGAGGCGGGAGGGGCCGCCCGGGGAGCTGTTTTTT CASSLERREGPPGELFF
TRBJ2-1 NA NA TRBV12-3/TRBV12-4 TGTGCCAGCATCTCGGGTAGCAACGACGAGCAGTTCTTC CASISGSNDEQFF
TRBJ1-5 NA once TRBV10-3 TGTGCCATCAGTGATGGGACAAATCAGCCCCAGCATTTT CAISDGTNQPQHF
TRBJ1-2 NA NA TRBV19 TGTGCCAGTAACCCTGACAGGCGTAAGGGCTATGGCTACACCTTC CASNPDRRKGYGYTF
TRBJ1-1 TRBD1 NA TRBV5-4 TGTGCCAGCGGGGACAGGTTGAGGGACACTGAAGCTTTCTTT CASGDRLRDTEAFF
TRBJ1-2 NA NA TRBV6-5 TGTGCCAGCAGTTACTCCGGACAGATCACTAACTATGGCTACACCTTC CASSYSGQITNYGYTF
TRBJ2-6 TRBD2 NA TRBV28 TGTGCCAGCAGAATGGGAGGGACGGCCAACGTCCTGACTTTC CASRMGGTANVLTF
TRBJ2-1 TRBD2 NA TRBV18 TGTGCCAGCTCATCCGGACTAGGTGAGCAGTTCTTC CASSSGLGEQFF
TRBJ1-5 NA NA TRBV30 TGTGCCTGGGCCAACGTTCCCCAAGAAGGGGGCAATCAGCCCCAGCATTTT CAWANVPQEGGNQPQHF
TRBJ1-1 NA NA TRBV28 TGTGCCAGCAGTCCACCCGGGCCGGGGGGCACTGAAGCTTTCTTT CASSPPGPGGTEAFF
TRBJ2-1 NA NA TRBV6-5 TGTGCCAGCACCAAGGGGCCAACCTACAATGAGCAGTTCTTC CASTKGPTYNEQFF
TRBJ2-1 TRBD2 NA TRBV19 TGTGCCACCAAGGCTGGACTAGCGGGAGAGGAGCAGTTCTTC CATKAGLAGEEQFF
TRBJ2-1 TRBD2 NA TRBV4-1 TGCGCCAGCAGCCAAGAAACCGGGACTAGCGGGAGGGCCACCTACAATGAGCAGTTCTTC CASSQETGTSGRATYNEQFF
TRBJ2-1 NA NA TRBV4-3 TGCGCCAGCAGCCTACTCCAGGGGGGCTCCTACAATGAGCAGTTCTTC CASSLLQGGSYNEQFF
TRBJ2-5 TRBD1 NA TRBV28 TGTGCCAGCAGTTTAGTAGGACAGGGTGGAGAGACCCAGTACTTC CASSLVGQGGETQYF
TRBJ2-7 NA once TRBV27 TGTGCCACCGCGGGGACAGAGAGCTACGAGCAGTACTTC CATAGTESYEQYF
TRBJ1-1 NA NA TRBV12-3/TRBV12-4 TGTGCCAGCACCTCATCGGGGGTAACTGAAGCTTTCTTT CASTSSGVTEAFF
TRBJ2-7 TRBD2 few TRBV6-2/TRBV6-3 TGTGCCAGCAGTTACTCTACTTCCGGGACTAAAAACTCCTACGAGCAGTACTTC CASSYSTSGTKNSYEQYF
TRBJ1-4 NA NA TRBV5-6 TGTGCCAGCAGCTTGGGCGGCGGAACCAATAATGAAAAACTGTTTTTT CASSLGGGTNNEKLFF
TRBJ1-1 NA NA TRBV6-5 TGTGCCAGCAGTTATCCGTGGGAGAATGGCGCTGAAGCTTTCTTT CASSYPWENGAEAFF
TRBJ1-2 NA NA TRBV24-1 TGTGCCACCAGTGCGGCAGGAATGGATGGCTACACCTTC CATSAAGMDGYTF
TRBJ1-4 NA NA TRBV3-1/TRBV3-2 TGTGCCAGCAGCCAAGATACTGTTAAGGGGTTGAATGAAAAACTGTTTTTT CASSQDTVKGLNEKLFF
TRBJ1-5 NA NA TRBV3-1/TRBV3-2 TGTGCCAGTGAGACAGGCTATAGCAATCAGCCCCAGCATTTT CASETGYSNQPQHF
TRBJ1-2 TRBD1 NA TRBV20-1 TGCAGTGCTAGTGCTGCGGGACAGGGGGCTGGTGGCTACACCTTC CSASAAGQGAGGYTF
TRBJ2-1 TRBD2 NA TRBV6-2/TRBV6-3 TGTGCCAGCAGTTACTCTTCCGGGAGGGCATCCTACAATGAGCAGTTCTTC CASSYSSGRASYNEQFF
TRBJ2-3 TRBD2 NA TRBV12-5 TGTGCTAGTGGTTTTGCTAGCGGGCGAAGCACAGATACGCAGTATTTT CASGFASGRSTDTQYF
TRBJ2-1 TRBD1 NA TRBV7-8 TGTGCCAGCAGCCTGACAGGGGTGAATGAGCAGTTCTTC CASSLTGVNEQFF
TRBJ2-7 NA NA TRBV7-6 TGTGCCAGCAGCCCCCGACAGGGAGGCGCGGGTGAGCAGTACTTC CASSPRQGGAGEQYF
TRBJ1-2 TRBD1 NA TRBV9 TGTGCCAGCAGCGTTGGGGACAGGGTGCCCTATGGCTACACCTTC CASSVGDRVPYGYTF
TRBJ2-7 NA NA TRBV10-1 TGCGCCAGCAGTGCGTCACTGCTCGAGCAGTACTTC CASSASLLEQYF
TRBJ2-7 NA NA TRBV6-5 TGTGCCAGTTCCGGGACAAGCTTATACGAGCAGTACTTC CASSGTSLYEQYF
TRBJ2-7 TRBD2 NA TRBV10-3 TGTGCCATCAGTGAGTCAGGGACTAGATCGGGCTACGAGCAGTACTTC CAISESGTRSGYEQYF